The TCR beta chain under discussion was sequenced for a study of blood T cell repertoires in COVID-19 (dated by TCRdb to the early 2020s). Notes on the research overall: Collaborator samples came from the United States, Italy and Spain and covered acute and convalescent phases of COVID-19. The prospective study material was composed of cDNA or gDNA derived from T cells, B-cell-depleted T cells, or PBMCs. Deeply sampled blood TCRbeta repertoires from subjects exposed to, actively infected with, or recovered from COVID-19 were included in the dataset. The repertoires were made available in a free public database intended to serve as a resource for research on the immune response to SARS-CoV-2. The samples were drawn from the first 160 participants of the ongoing ImmuneRACE study and from 950 to 1,500 subjects provided by 6 global collaborators. Nearly every sample came with metadata listing a de-identified subject ID, COVID-19 status, age in years and sex. Where available, HLA class I and class II types were taken from metadata supplied by the sample provider and were not determined by assay-based typing. General findings and caveats noted by the study authors: How much clinical and demographic metadata was included differed by source and by participant, and the metadata was provided uncurated.

TCRbeta CDR3 regions were amplified from genomic DNA using the immunoSEQ Assay, a bias-controlled multiplex PCR. The source study handled its data this way. The number of nucleated cells in each sample was estimated by amplification of reference gene primers within the assay. To quantify the absolute abundance of each unique TCRbeta CDR3 rearrangement, sequence reads were collapsed and filtered. For each sample, productive Simpson clonality was calculated as the square root of Simpson's diversity index across productive rearrangements. TCRdb provides this immuneACCESS table in a form limited to in-frame rearrangements. Some clones are lacking; in checked studies, under half of them reflect an unresolved V gene, and why the rest are absent is not known. V, J and clone size derive from that table, while D and trimming were established from the DNA sequence. For this sample the table gives a few hundred thousand clones, of which 84% were detected only once. The ten largest make up more than 15% of the sample.

Concerning this clone: This receptor's antigen is unknown. No qualities accompany the bases; no much larger clone lies one base away.

One collaborating source in Seattle enrolled patients while the patients were actively infected and followed the patients over time throughout the course of disease. Whole blood was collected in K2EDTA tubes by collaborating institutions according to the institutions' own protocols. For TCRbeta analysis, collaborator samples were shipped as frozen whole blood, as isolated PBMCs, or as DNA extracted from either sample type. The V and J ends are trimmed by 4 bases and 2 bases, leaving 11 bases between them. Reading the germline V gene (reference sequence) gives CDR1 LNHDA and CDR2 SQIVND. From the cysteine up to the phenylalanine, the CDR3 has a length of 14 residues. Of all the DNA, just the CDR3 is kept, 42 bases in frame from base 1.

Recombination joined TRBV19 with TRBJ2-5, with no confidently assigned D gene. This receptor was obtained from a person aged 65-85 years with COVID-19, enrolled during active disease. The sequenced sample consisted of peripheral blood. Here is the DNA: TGTGCCAGTAGTAGGTACCTAGGACAAGAGACCCAGTACTTC. This translates into CASSRYLGQETQYF.